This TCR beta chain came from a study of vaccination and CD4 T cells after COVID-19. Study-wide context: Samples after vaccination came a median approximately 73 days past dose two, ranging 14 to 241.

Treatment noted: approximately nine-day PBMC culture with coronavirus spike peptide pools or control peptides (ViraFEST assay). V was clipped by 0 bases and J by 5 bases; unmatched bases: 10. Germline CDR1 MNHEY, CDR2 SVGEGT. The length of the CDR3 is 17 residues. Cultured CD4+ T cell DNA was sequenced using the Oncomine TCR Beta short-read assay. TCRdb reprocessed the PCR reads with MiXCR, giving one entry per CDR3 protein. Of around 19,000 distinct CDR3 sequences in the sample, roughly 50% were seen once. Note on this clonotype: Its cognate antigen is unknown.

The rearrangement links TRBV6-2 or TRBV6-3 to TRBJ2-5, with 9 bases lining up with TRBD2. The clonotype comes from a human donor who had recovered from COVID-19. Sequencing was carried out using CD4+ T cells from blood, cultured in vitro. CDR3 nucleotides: TGTGCCAGCAGTTACTCTTCGCGGGAGGGCCGGGGCGAGACCCAGTACTTC. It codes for CASSYSSREGRGETQYF.